A selection of T cell receptor beta chains follows, all from one sample in a study of blood T cell repertoires in COVID-19. Repertoires were generated with immunoSEQ multiplex PCR, while TCRdb's copy carries only in-frame clones and drops some. This sample has approximately 360,000 clones; roughly 90% occur once, and the top ten carry around 0.97%. The material sequenced was PBMCs or T cells enriched from blood (not recorded which). Receptors were obtained from a woman aged 30 to 39 with acute COVID-19. Each CDR3 is given with its conserved first and last residue. The D gene is left open where the match is weak. Clone size, where shown, is once, few, many, or a class for clones that have expanded.

abundance,j_gene,len,d_gene,v_gene,CDR3aa,CDR3nt
-,TRBJ1-5,16,-,TRBV5-1,CASSLGDGAGNQPQHF,TGCGCCAGCAGCTTGGGGGATGGGGCGGGCAATCAGCCCCAGCATTTT
-,TRBJ1-4,15,TRBD1,TRBV19,CASSYNRGRGEKLFF,TGTGCCAGTAGTTATAACAGGGGGCGAGGCGAAAAACTGTTTTTT
once,TRBJ1-2,14,TRBD1,TRBV18,CASSPSTGGGGYTF,TGTGCCAGCTCACCATCCACAGGGGGCGGTGGCTACACCTTC
once,TRBJ1-1,13,-,TRBV19,CASSTLEDTEAFF,TGTGCCAGTAGTACGCTTGAGGACACTGAAGCTTTCTTT
-,TRBJ1-4,13,-,TRBV10-3,CAISGGPWEKLFF,TGTGCCATCAGTGGGGGGCCATGGGAAAAACTGTTTTTT
-,TRBJ2-1,15,TRBD1,TRBV5-1,CASSSDRGFDNEQFF,TGCGCCAGCAGCTCGGACAGGGGGTTCGACAATGAGCAGTTCTTC
-,TRBJ1-5,20,TRBD1,TRBV2,CASSYYRGQAGPNSNQPQHF,TGTGCCAGCAGCTACTATAGGGGACAGGCGGGTCCGAATAGCAATCAGCCCCAGCATTTT
-,TRBJ2-1,14,TRBD2,TRBV2,CASSRRGSYNEQFF,TGTGCCAGCAGCCGGCGGGGGTCCTACAATGAGCAGTTCTTC
-,TRBJ2-7,13,TRBD1,TRBV18,CASSPTGGTEQYF,TGTGCCAGCTCACCAACAGGGGGCACCGAGCAGTACTTC
-,TRBJ2-5,14,-,TRBV5-6,CASSLERAGETQYF,TGTGCCAGCAGCTTGGAACGGGCGGGAGAGACCCAGTACTTC
-,TRBJ2-5,15,TRBD2,TRBV30,CAWSGAGRTQETQYF,TGTGCCTGGAGCGGAGCGGGGAGAACTCAAGAGACCCAGTACTTC
-,TRBJ1-1,15,TRBD1,TRBV9,CASSASGQQNTEAFF,TGTGCCAGCAGCGCGTCGGGACAGCAGAACACTGAAGCTTTCTTT
-,TRBJ2-7,17,TRBD2,TRBV10-3,CATETIAGGFGPYEQYF,TGTGCCACCGAGACCATAGCGGGGGGGTTTGGTCCCTACGAGCAGTACTTC
-,TRBJ1-2,15,TRBD1,TRBV5-4,CASSLGPGGYYGYTF,TGTGCCAGCAGCTTGGGGCCAGGGGGTTACTATGGCTACACCTTC
-,TRBJ2-1,19,TRBD1,TRBV30,CAWGVSRQGMRGSYNEQFF,TGTGCCTGGGGGGTCTCAAGACAGGGGATGAGGGGCTCCTACAATGAGCAGTTCTTC
-,TRBJ2-3,12,-,TRBV5-4,CASSTEADTQYF,TGTGCCAGCAGCACGGAGGCAGATACGCAGTATTTT
-,TRBJ2-7,17,TRBD1,TRBV4-1,CASSQVAGGASSYEQYF,TGCGCCAGCAGCCAAGTTGCAGGGGGCGCGAGCTCCTACGAGCAGTACTTC
-,TRBJ1-5,15,-,TRBV28,CASSPRHPSNQPQHF,TGTGCCAGCAGTCCTCGACACCCTAGCAATCAGCCCCAGCATTTT
-,TRBJ2-3,16,-,TRBV11-1,CASSSPGTGSVDTQYF,TGTGCCAGCAGCTCCCCCGGGACTGGGTCGGTAGATACGCAGTATTTT
-,TRBJ1-2,13,-,TRBV19,CASRGPANYGYTF,TGTGCCAGTCGCGGGCCAGCTAACTATGGCTACACCTTC
-,TRBJ1-1,16,-,TRBV7-9,CASSFDFGQTHTEAFF,TGTGCCAGCAGCTTTGATTTCGGACAGACTCACACTGAAGCTTTCTTT
-,TRBJ1-5,12,-,TRBV25-1,CASSGPGQPQHF,TGTGCCAGCAGTGGGCCGGGACAGCCCCAGCATTTT
-,TRBJ1-2,12,TRBD1,TRBV2,CASSDRTGGYTF,TGTGCCAGCAGTGATAGGACAGGCGGCTACACCTTC
-,TRBJ1-1,13,-,TRBV19,CASSRQEGTEAFF,TGTGCCAGTAGTCGCCAGGAGGGGACTGAAGCTTTCTTT
-,TRBJ1-5,18,TRBD1,TRBV19,CASRGQVSGWGSNQPQHF,TGTGCCAGTAGGGGACAGGTATCGGGTTGGGGCAGCAATCAGCCCCAGCATTTT
-,TRBJ1-1,14,-,TRBV7-2,CASSLVLAHTEAFF,TGTGCCAGCAGCTTAGTTTTGGCCCACACTGAAGCTTTCTTT
-,TRBJ1-1,15,-,TRBV28,CASSPHQGLHTEAFF,TGTGCCAGCAGTCCTCATCAGGGGTTACACACTGAAGCTTTCTTT
-,TRBJ1-2,13,-,TRBV5-1,CASSLNSFYGYTF,TGCGCCAGCAGCTTGAACAGTTTCTATGGCTACACCTTC